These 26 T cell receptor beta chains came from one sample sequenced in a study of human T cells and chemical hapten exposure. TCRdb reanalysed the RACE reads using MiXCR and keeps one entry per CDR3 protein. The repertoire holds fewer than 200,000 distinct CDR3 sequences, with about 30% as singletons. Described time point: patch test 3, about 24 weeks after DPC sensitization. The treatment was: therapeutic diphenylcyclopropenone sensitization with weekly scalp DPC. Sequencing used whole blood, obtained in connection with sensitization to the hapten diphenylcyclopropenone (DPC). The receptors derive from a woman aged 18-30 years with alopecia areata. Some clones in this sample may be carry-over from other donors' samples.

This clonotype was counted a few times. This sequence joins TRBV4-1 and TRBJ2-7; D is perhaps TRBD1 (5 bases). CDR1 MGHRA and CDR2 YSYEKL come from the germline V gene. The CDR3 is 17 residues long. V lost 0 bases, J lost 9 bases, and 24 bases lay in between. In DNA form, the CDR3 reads TGCGCCAGCAGCCAAGAACAGGCCAATGGGGCTTTGGGTCGGCAGTACTTC. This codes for CASSQEQANGALGRQYF.

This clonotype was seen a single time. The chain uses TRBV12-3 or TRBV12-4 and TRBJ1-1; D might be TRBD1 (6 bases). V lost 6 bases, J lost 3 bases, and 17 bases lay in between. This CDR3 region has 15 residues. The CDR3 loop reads CASRPRDIVYTEAFF. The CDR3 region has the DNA TGTGCCAGCAGACCCCGGGACATTGTATACACTGAAGCTTTCTTT.

CDR3: CASRSGTVNEKLFF. The CDR3 DNA reads as TGTGCCAGCAGGAGCGGGACAGTGAATGAAAAACTGTTTTTT. This chain joins TRBV3-1 and TRBJ1-4; 7 bases agree with TRBD1. The length of the CDR3 is 14 residues. Per the germline V gene, CDR1 is LGHDT and CDR2 is YNNKEL (reference sequence). Trimming took 6 bases from V and 5 from J; bases not matched to a gene: 6.

The CDR3 is CASSPGGTDTQYF. CDR3 DNA: TGTGCCAGCAGCCCCGGGGGGACAGATACGCAGTATTTT. The V and J genes are TRBV6-5 and TRBJ2-3; TRBD2 agrees at 7 bases. CDR3 length: 13 amino acids. With V trimmed by 6 bases and J by 3 bases, 3 bases remained unmatched. Germline V gene sequence: CDR1 MNHEY, CDR2 SVGAGI.

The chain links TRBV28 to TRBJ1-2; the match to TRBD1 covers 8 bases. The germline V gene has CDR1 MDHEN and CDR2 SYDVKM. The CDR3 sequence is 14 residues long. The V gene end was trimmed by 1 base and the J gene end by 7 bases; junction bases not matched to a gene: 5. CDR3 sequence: CASSLSGQAGGYTF. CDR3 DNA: TGTGCCAGCAGTTTATCGGGACAGGCTGGTGGCTACACCTTC.

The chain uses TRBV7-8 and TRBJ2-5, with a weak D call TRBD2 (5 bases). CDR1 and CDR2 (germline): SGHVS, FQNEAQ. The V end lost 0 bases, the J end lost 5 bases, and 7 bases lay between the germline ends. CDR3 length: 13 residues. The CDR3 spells CASSLARRETQYF. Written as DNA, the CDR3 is TGTGCCAGCAGCTTAGCGAGGAGGGAGACCCAGTACTTC.

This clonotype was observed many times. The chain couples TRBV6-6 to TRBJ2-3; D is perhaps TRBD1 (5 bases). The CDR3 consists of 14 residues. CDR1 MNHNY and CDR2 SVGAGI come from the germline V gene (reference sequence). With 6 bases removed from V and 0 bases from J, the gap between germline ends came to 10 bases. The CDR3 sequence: CASRRQRSTDTQYF. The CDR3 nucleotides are TGTGCCAGCAGGCGACAGAGAAGCACAGATACGCAGTATTTT.

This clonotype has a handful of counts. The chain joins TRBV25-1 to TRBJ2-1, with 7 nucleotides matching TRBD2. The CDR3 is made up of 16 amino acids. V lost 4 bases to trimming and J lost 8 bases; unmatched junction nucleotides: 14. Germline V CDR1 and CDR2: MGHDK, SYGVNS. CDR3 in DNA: TGTGCCAGCAGTGCCGCCGGGACTACCGAGATCGATGAGCAGTTCTTC. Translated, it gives CASSAAGTTEIDEQFF.

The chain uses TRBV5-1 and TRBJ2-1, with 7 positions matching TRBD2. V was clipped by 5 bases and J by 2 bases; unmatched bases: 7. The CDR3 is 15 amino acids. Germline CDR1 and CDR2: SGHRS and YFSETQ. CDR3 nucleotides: TGCGCCAGCAGTCCCGCGGGAGTAACCTACAATGAGCAGTTCTTC. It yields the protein CASSPAGVTYNEQFF.

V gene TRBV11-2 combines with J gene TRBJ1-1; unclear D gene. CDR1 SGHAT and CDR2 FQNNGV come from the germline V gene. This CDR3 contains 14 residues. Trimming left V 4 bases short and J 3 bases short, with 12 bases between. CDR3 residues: CASSSRRSDTEAFF. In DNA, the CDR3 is TGTGCCAGCAGCTCGCGGCGATCGGACACTGAAGCTTTCTTT.

In nucleotides, the CDR3 is TGTGCCAGCAGTTTATCGGGGGTATATGGCTACACCTTC. Its protein is CASSLSGVYGYTF. The chain uses TRBV27 and TRBJ1-2; D might be TRBD1 (5 bases). Germline-derived CDR1 and CDR2 are MNHEY and SMNVEV (reference sequence). The CDR3 runs 13 residues. Trimming removed 0 bases at V and 5 bases at J, with 7 bases between.

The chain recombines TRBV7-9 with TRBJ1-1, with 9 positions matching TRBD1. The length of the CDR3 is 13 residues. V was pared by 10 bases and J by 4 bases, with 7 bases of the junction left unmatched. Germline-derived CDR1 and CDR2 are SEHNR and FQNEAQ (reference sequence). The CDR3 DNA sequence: TGTGCCATCGCACAGGGGGCACGCACTGAAGCTTTCTTT. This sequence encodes CAIAQGARTEAFF.

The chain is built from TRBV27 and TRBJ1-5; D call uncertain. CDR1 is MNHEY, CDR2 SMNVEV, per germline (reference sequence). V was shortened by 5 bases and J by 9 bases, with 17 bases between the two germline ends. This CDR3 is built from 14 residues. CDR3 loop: CASSEIGLVGPQHF. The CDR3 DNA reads TGTGCCAGCAGTGAGATCGGGCTTGTGGGGCCCCAGCATTTT.

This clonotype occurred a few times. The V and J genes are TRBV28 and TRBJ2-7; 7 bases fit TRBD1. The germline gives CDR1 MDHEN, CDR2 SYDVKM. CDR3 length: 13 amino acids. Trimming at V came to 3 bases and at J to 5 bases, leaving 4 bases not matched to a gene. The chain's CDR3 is CASSLTGMNEQYF. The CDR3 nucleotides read TGTGCCAGCAGTTTGACAGGGATGAACGAGCAGTACTTC. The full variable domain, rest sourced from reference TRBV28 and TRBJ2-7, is DVKVTQSSRYLVKRTGEKVFLECVQDMDHENMFWYRQDPGLGLRLIYFSYDVKMKEKGDIPEGYSVSREKKERFSLILESASTNQTSMYLCASSLTGMNEQYFGPGTRLTVT.

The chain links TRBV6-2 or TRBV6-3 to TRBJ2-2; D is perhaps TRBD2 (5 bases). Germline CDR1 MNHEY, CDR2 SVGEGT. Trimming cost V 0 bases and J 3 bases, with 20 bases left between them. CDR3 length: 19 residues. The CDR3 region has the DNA TGTGCCAGCAGTTACTCGACCGCCGCCGAGATCGGGGACACCGGGGAGCTGTTTTTT. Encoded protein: CASSYSTAAEIGDTGELFF.

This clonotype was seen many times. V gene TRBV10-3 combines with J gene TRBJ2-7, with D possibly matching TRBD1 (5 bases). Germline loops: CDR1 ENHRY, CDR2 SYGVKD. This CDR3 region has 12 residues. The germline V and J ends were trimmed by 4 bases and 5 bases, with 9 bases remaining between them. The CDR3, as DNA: TGTGCCATCAGTGCGGCAGGGAACGAGCAGTACTTC. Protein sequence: CAISAAGNEQYF.

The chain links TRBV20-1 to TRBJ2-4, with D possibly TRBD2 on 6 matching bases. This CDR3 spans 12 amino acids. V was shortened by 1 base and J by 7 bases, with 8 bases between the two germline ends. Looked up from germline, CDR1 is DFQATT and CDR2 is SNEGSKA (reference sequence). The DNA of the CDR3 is TGCAGTGCTAGAGTCCTAGCGAACATTCAGTACTTC. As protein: CSARVLANIQYF.

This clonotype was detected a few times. The CDR3 loop reads CASSAPKSGGRLTDTQYF. CDR3 in DNA: TGTGCCAGCAGCGCCCCGAAGAGCGGGGGTAGGTTGACAGATACGCAGTATTTT. V is TRBV9 and J is TRBJ2-3, with 8 bases identical to TRBD2. The V gene's germline CDR1 is SGDLS and CDR2 YYNGEE. The CDR3 is 18 residues long. Trimming at V came to 3 bases and at J to 3 bases, leaving 15 bases not matched to a gene.

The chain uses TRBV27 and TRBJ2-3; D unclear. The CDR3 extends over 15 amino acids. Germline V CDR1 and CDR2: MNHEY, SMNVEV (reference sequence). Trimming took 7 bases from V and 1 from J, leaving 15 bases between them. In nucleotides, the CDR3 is TGTGCCAGCACCCCTCGGGCGTCCCGCACAGATACGCAGTATTTT. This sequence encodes CASTPRASRTDTQYF.

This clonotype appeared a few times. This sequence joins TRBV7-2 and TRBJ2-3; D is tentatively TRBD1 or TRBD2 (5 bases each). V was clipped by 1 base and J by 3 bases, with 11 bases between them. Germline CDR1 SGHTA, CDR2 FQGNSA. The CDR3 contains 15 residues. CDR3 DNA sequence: TGTGCCAGCAGCTTAGGGGGGAGCGGAACAGATACGCAGTATTTT. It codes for CASSLGGSGTDTQYF.

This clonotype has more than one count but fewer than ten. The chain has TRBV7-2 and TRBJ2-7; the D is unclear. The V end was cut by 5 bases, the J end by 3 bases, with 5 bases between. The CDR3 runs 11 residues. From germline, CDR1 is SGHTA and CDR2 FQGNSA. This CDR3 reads CASSTIYEQYF. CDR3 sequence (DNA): TGTGCCAGCAGCACAATCTACGAGCAGTACTTC.

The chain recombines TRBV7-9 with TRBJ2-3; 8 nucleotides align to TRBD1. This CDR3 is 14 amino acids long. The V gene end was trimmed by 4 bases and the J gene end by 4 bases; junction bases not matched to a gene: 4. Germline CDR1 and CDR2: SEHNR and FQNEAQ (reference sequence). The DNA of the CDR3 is TGTGCCAGCAGCTCACAGGGGGGCGCAGATACGCAGTATTTT. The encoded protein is CASSSQGGADTQYF.

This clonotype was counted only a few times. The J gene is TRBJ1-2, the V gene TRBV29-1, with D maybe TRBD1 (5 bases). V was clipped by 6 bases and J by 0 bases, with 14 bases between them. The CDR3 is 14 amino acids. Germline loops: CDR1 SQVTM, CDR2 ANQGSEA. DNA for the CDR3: TGCAGCGTCAAACAGGAACCCACTAACTATGGCTACACCTTC. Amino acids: CSVKQEPTNYGYTF.

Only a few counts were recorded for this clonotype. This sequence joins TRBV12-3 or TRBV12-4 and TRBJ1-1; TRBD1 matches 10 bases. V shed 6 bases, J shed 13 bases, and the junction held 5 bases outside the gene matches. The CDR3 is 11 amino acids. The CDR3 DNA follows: TGTGCCAGCAGCCGGGACAGGGGAGTTTTCTTT. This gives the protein CASSRDRGVFF.

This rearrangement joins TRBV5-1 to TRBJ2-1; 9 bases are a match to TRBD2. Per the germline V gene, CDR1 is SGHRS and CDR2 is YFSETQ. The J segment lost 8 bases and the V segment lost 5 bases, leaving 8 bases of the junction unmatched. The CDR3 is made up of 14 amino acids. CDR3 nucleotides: TGCGCCAGCAGACCAGGGACTAGCCTGGATGAGCAGTTCTTC. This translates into CASRPGTSLDEQFF. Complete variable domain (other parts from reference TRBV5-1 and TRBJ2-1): KAGVTQTPRYLIKTRGQQVTLSCSPISGHRSVSWYQQTPGQGLQFLFEYFSETQRNKGNFPGRFSGRQFSNSRSEMNVSTLELGDSALYLCASRPGTSLDEQFFGPGTRLTVL.

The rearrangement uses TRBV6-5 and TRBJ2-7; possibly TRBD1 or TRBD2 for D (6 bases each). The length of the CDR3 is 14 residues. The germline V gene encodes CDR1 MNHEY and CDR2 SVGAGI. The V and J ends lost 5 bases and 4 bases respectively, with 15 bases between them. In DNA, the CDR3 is TGTGCCAGCAGTCGGGACGGGGGCCGATACGAGCAGTACTTC. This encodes CASSRDGGRYEQYF.